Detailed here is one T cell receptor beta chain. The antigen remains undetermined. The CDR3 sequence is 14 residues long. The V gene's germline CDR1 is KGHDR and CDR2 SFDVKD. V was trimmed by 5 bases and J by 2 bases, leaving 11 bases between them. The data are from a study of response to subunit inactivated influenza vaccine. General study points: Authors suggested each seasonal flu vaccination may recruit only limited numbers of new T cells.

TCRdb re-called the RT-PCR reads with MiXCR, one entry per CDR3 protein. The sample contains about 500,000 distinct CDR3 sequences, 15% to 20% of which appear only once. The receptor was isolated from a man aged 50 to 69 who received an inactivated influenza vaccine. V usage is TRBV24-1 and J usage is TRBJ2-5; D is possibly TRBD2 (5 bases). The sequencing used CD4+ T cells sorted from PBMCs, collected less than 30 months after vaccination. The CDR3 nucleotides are TGTGCCACCAGTGGCGTCGGGATGCAAGAGACCCAGTACTTC. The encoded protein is CATSGVGMQETQYF.